The 19 T cell receptor beta chains in this list originate from one sample, sequenced in a study of beta chain features in type 1 diabetes. The investigators reverse transcribed all of the isolated RNA, so they sequenced expressed TCRB transcripts. TCRdb's table, derived via immunoSEQ multiplex PCR, lists solely in-frame clones and lacks some. Among about 160,000 clones listed, approximately 10% were seen once. Study conclusions and caveats: Moderate yet significant TCRB CDR3 shortening was seen in Type 1 diabetes patients in all four CD4+ subsets.

The antigens for these receptors are not known. The sequencing input was central memory CD4+ T cells from blood. Receptors originate from a man aged 30-40 years with type 1 diabetes.

This clone was detected a few times. The chain couples TRBV4-3 to TRBJ2-7, with D possibly being TRBD2 (5 bases). The germline CDR1 and CDR2 sequences are LGHNA and YSLEER. There are 14 residues in the CDR3. V lost 0 bases and J lost 6, with 12 bases in between. The DNA for the CDR3 is TGCGCCAGCAGCCAAGATAGCAAGCGGTTCGAGCAGTACTTC. Its protein product is CASSQDSKRFEQYF.

The chain employs TRBV30 and TRBJ1-4; D is possibly TRBD1 (6 bases). CDR3 length: 14 residues. CDR1 GTSNPN and CDR2 SVGIG come from the germline V gene (reference sequence). The V end was cut by 0 bases, the J end by 6 bases, with 11 bases between. In DNA, the CDR3 is TGTGCCTGGAGTGTGTACGGGACATATGAAAAACTGTTTTTT. This gives the protein CAWSVYGTYEKLFF.

There are many counts of this clone. The J gene is TRBJ2-7, the V gene TRBV4-1; tentative D call: TRBD1 (6 bases). Germline CDR1 reads MGHRA; CDR2 reads YSYEKL. The CDR3 spans 14 residues. Between the trimmed V and J ends, which lost 6 bases and 6 bases, there was a span of 18 bases. The CDR3 sequence: CASSLQGFQAEQYF. The CDR3 nucleotides are TGCGCCAGCAGTCTACAGGGATTTCAGGCCGAGCAGTACTTC.

This clone was observed a handful of times. This chain uses TRBV15 with TRBJ2-2, with TRBD1 identical over 7 bases. This CDR3 spans 13 amino acids. V was pared by 8 bases and J by 2 bases, with 2 bases of the junction left unmatched. Germline lookup yields CDR1 LNHNV and CDR2 YYDKDF (reference sequence). The CDR3 sequence: CATRDSNTGELFF. DNA for the CDR3: TGTGCCACCCGGGACAGCAACACCGGGGAGCTGTTTTTT.

In its sample, this clone was seen a few times. The chain carries TRBV2 and TRBJ2-5; tentatively, D is TRBD1 (6 bases). The germline gives CDR1 SNHLY, CDR2 FYNNEI. This CDR3 spans 14 amino acids. The ends were cut back, 8 bases at V and 2 bases at J, with 15 bases in the middle. The CDR3 loop is CASGLDRRQETQYF. In DNA form, the CDR3 reads TGTGCCAGCGGACTGGACAGACGACAAGAGACCCAGTACTTC.

This clone was seen only a few times. This chain uses TRBV7-3 with TRBJ2-1; the match to TRBD1 covers 7 bases. V lost 4 bases and J lost 7; bases outside the gene matches: 7. Germline loops: CDR1 SGHTA, CDR2 FQGTGA. The CDR3 sequence is 14 residues long. The CDR3 spells CASSSRDRGNEQFF. The CDR3 region has the DNA TGTGCCAGCAGCTCCCGGGACAGAGGAAATGAGCAGTTCTTC.

This clone was observed a few times. The chain couples TRBV5-6 to TRBJ2-1, with a possible D match to TRBD1 (6 bases). The V end lost 2 bases, the J end lost 3 bases, and 12 bases lay between the germline ends. CDR3 length equals 15 residues. CDR1 and CDR2 from the germline V gene are SGHDT and YYEEEE. CDR3 nucleotides: TGTGCCAGCAGCTTAAGGGGGACACTCTACAATGAGCAGTTCTTC. This encodes CASSLRGTLYNEQFF. The full variable domain, with the rest looked up from reference TRBV5-6 and TRBJ2-1, is DAGVTQSPTHLIKTRGQQVTLRCSPKSGHDTVSWYQQALGQGPQFIFQYYEEEERQRGNFPDRFSGHQFPNYSSELNVNALLLGDSALYLCASSLRGTLYNEQFFGPGTRLTVL.

The rearrangement links TRBV7-2 to TRBJ2-5; a weak D match, TRBD1 (6 bases). The germline CDR1 and CDR2 sequences are SGHTA and FQGNSA. This CDR3 comprises 14 residues. Between the trimmed V and J ends, which lost 5 bases and 5 bases, there was a span of 15 bases. The CDR3 DNA sequence: TGTGCCAGCAGCCGTACCGGGACAATGGAGACCCAGTACTTC. This encodes CASSRTGTMETQYF.

This clone was seen a handful of times. The chain uses TRBV27 and TRBJ2-7; maybe TRBD2 (6 bases). CDR1 and CDR2 from the germline V gene are MNHEY and SMNVEV (reference sequence). CDR3 length equals 16 residues. The V end lost 2 bases, the J end lost 3 bases, and 17 bases lay between the germline ends. CDR3 bases: TGTGCCAGCAGTTTAAGGGCCGGCAGGGACTTCTACGAGCAGTACTTC. It encodes CASSLRAGRDFYEQYF.

This clone turned up a few times. The chain recombines TRBV15 with TRBJ2-1, with 9 bases fitting TRBD2. Unmatched junction bases numbered 7, after V lost 2 bases and J lost 5 bases. The CDR3 loop spans 16 amino acids. Germline CDR1 reads LNHNV; CDR2 reads YYDKDF (reference sequence). The CDR3 coding sequence is TGTGCCACCAGCAGACGCCTAGCGGGGACCCACAATGAGCAGTTCTTC. This gives the protein CATSRRLAGTHNEQFF.

This clone was seen a few times. V gene TRBV30 combines with J gene TRBJ2-7; weak D call: TRBD1 (6 bases). The CDR3 loop spans 13 amino acids. Germline CDR1 is GTSNPN and CDR2 is SVGIG (reference sequence). V was clipped by 3 bases and J by 6 bases, with 15 bases between them. The CDR3 nucleotides are TGTGCCTGGAGACGAAACAGGGTTGGCGAGCAGTACTTC. It yields the protein CAWRRNRVGEQYF.

The chain has TRBV5-1 and TRBJ2-5; D perhaps matches TRBD1 (5 bases). Per the germline V gene, CDR1 is SGHRS and CDR2 is YFSETQ. V was shortened by 3 bases and J by 4 bases, with 13 bases between the two germline ends. There are 14 residues in the CDR3. The CDR3: CASSSPQGSETQYF. CDR3 DNA: TGCGCCAGCAGCTCTCCGCAGGGTTCAGAGACCCAGTACTTC.

This chain links TRBV19 with TRBJ2-1, with a possible D match to TRBD1 (5 bases). The V end was cut by 4 bases, the J end by 6 bases, with 16 bases between. The V gene's germline CDR1 is LNHDA and CDR2 SQIVND (reference sequence). The length of the CDR3 is 15 residues. This chain's CDR3 is CASSSDRAFVNEQFF. The CDR3 DNA reads as TGTGCCAGTAGTAGCGACAGAGCGTTCGTCAATGAGCAGTTCTTC.

This clone was detected only a few times. The V call is TRBV28, the J call TRBJ2-1; weak D call: TRBD2 (6 bases). CDR1 is MDHEN, CDR2 SYDVKM, per germline. This CDR3 region has 13 residues. Trimming cost V 6 bases and J 12 bases, with 18 bases left between them. The CDR3 spells CASSPPSAIRQFF. The CDR3 coding sequence is TGTGCCAGCAGCCCGCCTAGCGCGATTCGGCAGTTCTTC. Full variable domain (missing parts from reference TRBV28 and TRBJ2-1): DVKVTQSSRYLVKRTGEKVFLECVQDMDHENMFWYRQDPGLGLRLIYFSYDVKMKEKGDIPEGYSVSREKKERFSLILESASTNQTSMYLCASSPPSAIRQFFGPGTRLTVL.

The rearrangement joins TRBV27 to TRBJ2-7; 10 bases map to TRBD2. The CDR3 consists of 19 residues. Trimming took 3 bases from V and 5 from J; bases not matched to a gene: 19. Per germline, CDR1 MNHEY and CDR2 SMNVEV (reference sequence). Here the CDR3 reads CASSFRGGNKAGGPHEQYF. The CDR3 coding sequence is TGTGCCAGCAGTTTCAGGGGGGGAAATAAAGCGGGAGGGCCCCACGAGCAGTACTTC.

The chain uses TRBV6-1 and TRBJ1-5, with D perhaps TRBD1 (6 bases). V shed 1 base and J shed 5 bases, with 6 bases lying between them. CDR1 MNHNS and CDR2 SASEGT come from the germline V gene. The CDR3 runs 13 residues. CDR3 protein: CASSEDRDQPQHF. CDR3 in DNA: TGTGCCAGCAGTGAAGACAGGGATCAGCCCCAGCATTTT.

CDR3 coding DNA: TGCAGCGTTACGGGACAGGGAAGTGACGAGCAGTACTTC. Translating it yields CSVTGQGSDEQYF. This rearrangement joins TRBV29-1 to TRBJ2-7, with TRBD1 identical over 9 bases. The germline gives CDR1 SQVTM, CDR2 ANQGSEA. The length of the CDR3 is 13 residues. The ends lost 5 bases at V and 5 bases at J; junction bases unmatched: 7.

A few counts support this clone. The chain combines TRBV19 with TRBJ1-2; D not resolved. The CDR3 sequence is 13 residues long. CDR1 and CDR2 from the germline V gene are LNHDA and SQIVND (reference sequence). Trimming took off 5 bases at V and 7 bases at J, with 14 bases between the two ends. The CDR3, as DNA: TGTGCCAGTAGTTTCCGGTCTCAGGCTGGCTACACCTTC. This codes for CASSFRSQAGYTF. Together with reference TRBV19 and TRBJ1-2, the CDR3 gives the full variable domain: DGGITQSPKYLFRKEGQNVTLSCEQNLNHDAMYWYRQDPGQGLRLIYYSQIVNDFQKGDIAEGYSVSREKKESFPLTVTSAQKNPTAFYLCASSFRSQAGYTFGSGTRLTVV.

The chain links TRBV7-2 to TRBJ2-5; the match to TRBD1 covers 7 bases. Germline loops: CDR1 SGHTA, CDR2 FQGNSA. V shed 2 bases, J shed 3 bases, and the junction held 12 bases outside the gene matches. The CDR3 contains 17 residues. The CDR3 DNA sequence: TGTGCCAGCAGCTTAAGGGGTTCACAGGGGCCCAAAGAGACCCAGTACTTC. It translates to CASSLRGSQGPKETQYF. The variable domain in full, with the rest retrieved from reference TRBV7-2 and TRBJ2-5, is GAGVSQSPSNKVTEKGKDVELRCDPISGHTALYWYRQSLGQGLEFLIYFQGNSAPDKSGLPSDRFSAERTGGSVSTLTIQRTQQEDSAVYLCASSLRGSQGPKETQYFGPGTRLLVL.